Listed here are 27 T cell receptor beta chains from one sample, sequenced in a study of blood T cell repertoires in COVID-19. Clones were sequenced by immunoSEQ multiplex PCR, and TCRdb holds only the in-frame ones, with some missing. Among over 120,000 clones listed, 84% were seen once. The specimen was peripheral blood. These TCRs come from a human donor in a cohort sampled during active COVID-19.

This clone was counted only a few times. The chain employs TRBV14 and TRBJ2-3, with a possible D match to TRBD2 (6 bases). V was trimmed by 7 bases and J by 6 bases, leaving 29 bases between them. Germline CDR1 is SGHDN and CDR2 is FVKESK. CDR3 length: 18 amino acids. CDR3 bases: TGTGCCAGCAACCCCAAGAGGTCAAAGCGGGTCTGGGAGGATACGCAGTATTTT. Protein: CASNPKRSKRVWEDTQYF. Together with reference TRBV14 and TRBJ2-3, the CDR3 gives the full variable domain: EAGVTQFPSHSVIEKGQTVTLRCDPISGHDNLYWYRRVMGKEIKFLLHFVKESKQDESGMPNNRFLAERTGGTYSTLKVQPAELEDSGVYFCASNPKRSKRVWEDTQYFGPGTRLTVL.

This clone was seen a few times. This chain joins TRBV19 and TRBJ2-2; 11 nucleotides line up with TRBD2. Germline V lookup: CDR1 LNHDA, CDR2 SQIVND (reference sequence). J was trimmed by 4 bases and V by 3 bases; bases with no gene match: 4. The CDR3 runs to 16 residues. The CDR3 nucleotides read TGTGCCAGTAGTATTGGGCTAGCGGGAGGCACCGGGGAGCTGTTTTTT. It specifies CASSIGLAGGTGELFF.

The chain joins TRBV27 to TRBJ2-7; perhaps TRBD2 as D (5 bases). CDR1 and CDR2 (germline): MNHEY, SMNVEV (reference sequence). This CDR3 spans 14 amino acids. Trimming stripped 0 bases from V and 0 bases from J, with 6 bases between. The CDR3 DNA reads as TGTGCCAGCAGTTTATCAGGGAGCTCCTACGAGCAGTACTTC. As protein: CASSLSGSSYEQYF.

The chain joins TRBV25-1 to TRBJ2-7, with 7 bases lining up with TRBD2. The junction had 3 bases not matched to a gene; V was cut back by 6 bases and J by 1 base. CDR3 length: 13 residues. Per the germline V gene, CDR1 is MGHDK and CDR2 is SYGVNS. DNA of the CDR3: TGTGCCAGCAGGAGGGAGGGATCCTACGAGCAGTACTTC. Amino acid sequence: CASRREGSYEQYF.

In DNA form, the CDR3 reads TGCGCCAGCAGCTTGGGAGCCCCTTCGGAAGGGGATGAGCAGTTCTTC. It specifies CASSLGAPSEGDEQFF. The J gene is TRBJ2-1, the V gene TRBV5-1; tentatively, D is TRBD1 (5 bases). The germline V gene encodes CDR1 SGHRS and CDR2 YFSETQ. V gave up 0 bases and J gave up 8 bases, with 18 bases separating them. The CDR3 length is 16 residues.

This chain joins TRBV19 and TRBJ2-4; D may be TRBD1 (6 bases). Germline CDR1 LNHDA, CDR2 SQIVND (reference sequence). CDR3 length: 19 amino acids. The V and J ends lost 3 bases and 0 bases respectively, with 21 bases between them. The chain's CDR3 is CASSMPAGTTLIAKNIQYF. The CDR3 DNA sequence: TGTGCCAGTAGTATGCCCGCCGGGACAACTCTAATAGCCAAAAACATTCAGTACTTC.

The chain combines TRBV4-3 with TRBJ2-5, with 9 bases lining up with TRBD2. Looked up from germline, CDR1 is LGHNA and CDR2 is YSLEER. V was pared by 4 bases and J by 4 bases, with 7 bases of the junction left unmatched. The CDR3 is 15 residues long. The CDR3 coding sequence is TGCGCCAGCAGCCCTCGTCCAGCGGGGGGAGAGACCCAGTACTTC. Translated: CASSPRPAGGETQYF.

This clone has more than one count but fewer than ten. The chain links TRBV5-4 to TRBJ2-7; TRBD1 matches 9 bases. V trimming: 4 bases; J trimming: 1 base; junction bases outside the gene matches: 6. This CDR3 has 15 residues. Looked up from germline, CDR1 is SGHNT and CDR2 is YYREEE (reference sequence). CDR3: CASSVSGTGSYEQYF. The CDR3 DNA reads TGTGCCAGCAGCGTCTCCGGGACAGGGTCCTACGAGCAGTACTTC. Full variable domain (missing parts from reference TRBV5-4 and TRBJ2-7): ETGVTQSPTHLIKTRGQQVTLRCSSQSGHNTVSWYQQALGQGPQFIFQYYREEENGRGNFPPRFSGLQFPNYSSELNVNALELDDSALYLCASSVSGTGSYEQYFGPGTRLTVT.

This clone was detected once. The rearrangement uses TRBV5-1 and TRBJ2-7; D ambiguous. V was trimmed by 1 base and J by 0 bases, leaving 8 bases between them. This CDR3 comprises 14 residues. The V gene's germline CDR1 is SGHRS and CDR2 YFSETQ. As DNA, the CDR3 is TGCGCCAGCAGCTTGCGGCTAGGCTCCTACGAGCAGTACTTC. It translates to CASSLRLGSYEQYF.

For the CDR3, the DNA is TGTGCCGGAAAACGGGGGGCGCTTTCGAATGAGCAGTTCTTC. It is translated as CAGKRGALSNEQFF. The rearrangement uses TRBV2 and TRBJ2-1; D is perhaps TRBD2 (7 bases). Germline CDR1 SNHLY, CDR2 FYNNEI. The CDR3 loop spans 14 amino acids. With 11 bases removed from V and 7 bases from J, the gap between germline ends came to 21 bases.

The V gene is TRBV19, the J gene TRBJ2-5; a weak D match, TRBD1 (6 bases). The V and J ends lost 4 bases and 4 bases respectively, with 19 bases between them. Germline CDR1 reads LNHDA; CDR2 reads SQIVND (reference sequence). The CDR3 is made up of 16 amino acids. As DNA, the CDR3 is TGTGCCAGTAGTAGGCAGGTCAGGGGCTTTGGAGAGACCCAGTACTTC. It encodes CASSRQVRGFGETQYF.

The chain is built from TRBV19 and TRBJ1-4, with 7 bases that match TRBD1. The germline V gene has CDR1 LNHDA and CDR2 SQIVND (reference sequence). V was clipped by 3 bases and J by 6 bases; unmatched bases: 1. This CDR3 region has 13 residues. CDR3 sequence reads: CASSITGDEKLFF. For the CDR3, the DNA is TGTGCCAGTAGTATTACAGGGGATGAAAAACTGTTTTTT.

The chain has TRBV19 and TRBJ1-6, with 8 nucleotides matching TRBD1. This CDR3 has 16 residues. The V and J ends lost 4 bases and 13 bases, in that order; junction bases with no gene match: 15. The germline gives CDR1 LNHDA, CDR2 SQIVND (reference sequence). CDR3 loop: CASSKGNSAGGMPLHF. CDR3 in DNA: TGTGCCAGTAGTAAGGGTAACTCGGCAGGGGGCATGCCCCTCCACTTT.

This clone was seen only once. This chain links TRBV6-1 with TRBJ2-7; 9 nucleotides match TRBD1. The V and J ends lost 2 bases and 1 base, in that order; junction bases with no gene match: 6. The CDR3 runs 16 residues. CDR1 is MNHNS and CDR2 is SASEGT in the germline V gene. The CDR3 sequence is CASSEPQGAGSYEQYF. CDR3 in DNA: TGTGCCAGCAGTGAACCACAGGGGGCAGGATCCTACGAGCAGTACTTC.

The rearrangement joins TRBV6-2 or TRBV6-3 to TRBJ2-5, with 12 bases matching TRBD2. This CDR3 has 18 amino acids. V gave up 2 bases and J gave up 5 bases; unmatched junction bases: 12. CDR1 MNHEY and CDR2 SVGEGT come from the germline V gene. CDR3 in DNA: TGTGCCAGCAGTTACACGGGACCTACTAGCGGGAGGCGGGAGACCCAGTACTTC. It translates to CASSYTGPTSGRRETQYF.

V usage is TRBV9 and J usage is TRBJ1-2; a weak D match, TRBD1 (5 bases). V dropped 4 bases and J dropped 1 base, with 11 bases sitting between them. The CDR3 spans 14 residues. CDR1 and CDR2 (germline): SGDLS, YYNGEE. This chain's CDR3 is CASSPSGINYGYTF. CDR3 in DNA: TGTGCCAGCAGCCCATCAGGGATTAACTATGGCTACACCTTC.

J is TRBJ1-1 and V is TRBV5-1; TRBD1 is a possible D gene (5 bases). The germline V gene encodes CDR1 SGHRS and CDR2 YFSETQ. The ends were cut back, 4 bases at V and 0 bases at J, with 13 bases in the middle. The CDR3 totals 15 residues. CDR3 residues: CASSPQGGVNTEAFF. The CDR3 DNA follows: TGCGCCAGCAGCCCTCAGGGAGGGGTGAACACTGAAGCTTTCTTT.

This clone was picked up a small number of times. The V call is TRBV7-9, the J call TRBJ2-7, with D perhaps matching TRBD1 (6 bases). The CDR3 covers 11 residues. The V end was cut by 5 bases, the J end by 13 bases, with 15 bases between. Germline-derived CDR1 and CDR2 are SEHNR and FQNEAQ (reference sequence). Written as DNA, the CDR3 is TGTGCCAGCAGCCAGGGACATACAGTTTACTTC. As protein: CASSQGHTVYF.

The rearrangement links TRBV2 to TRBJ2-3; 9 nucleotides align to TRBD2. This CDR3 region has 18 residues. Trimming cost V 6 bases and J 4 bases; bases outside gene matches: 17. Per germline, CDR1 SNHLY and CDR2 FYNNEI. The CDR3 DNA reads TGTGCCAGCAGGGCTCGCGGGAGGGCCAGGGGGTTCCCAGATACGCAGTATTTT. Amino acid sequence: CASRARGRARGFPDTQYF.

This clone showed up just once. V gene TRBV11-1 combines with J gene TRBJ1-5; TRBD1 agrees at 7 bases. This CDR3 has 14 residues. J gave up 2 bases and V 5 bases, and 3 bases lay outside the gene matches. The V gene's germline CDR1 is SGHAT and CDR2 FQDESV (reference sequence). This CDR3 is CASSQDRGNQPQHF. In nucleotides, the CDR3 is TGTGCCAGCAGCCAAGACAGGGGCAATCAGCCCCAGCATTTT.

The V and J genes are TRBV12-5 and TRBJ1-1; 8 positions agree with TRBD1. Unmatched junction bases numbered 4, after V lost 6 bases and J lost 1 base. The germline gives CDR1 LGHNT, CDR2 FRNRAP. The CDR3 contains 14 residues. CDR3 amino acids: CASGPGQGNTEAFF. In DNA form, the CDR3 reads TGTGCTAGTGGCCCAGGACAGGGGAACACTGAAGCTTTCTTT.

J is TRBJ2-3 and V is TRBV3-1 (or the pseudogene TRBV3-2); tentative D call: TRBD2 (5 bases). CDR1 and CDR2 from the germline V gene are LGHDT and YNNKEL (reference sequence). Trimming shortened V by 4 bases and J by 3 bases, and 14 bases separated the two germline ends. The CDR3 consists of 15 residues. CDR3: CASSPRGRGTDTQYF. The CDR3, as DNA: TGTGCCAGCAGCCCAAGAGGTCGGGGTACAGATACGCAGTATTTT.

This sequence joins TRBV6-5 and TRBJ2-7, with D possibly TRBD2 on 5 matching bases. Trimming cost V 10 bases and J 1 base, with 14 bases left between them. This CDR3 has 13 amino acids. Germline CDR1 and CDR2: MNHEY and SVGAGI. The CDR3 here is CATALERSYEQYV. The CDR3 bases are TGTGCCACAGCGCTCGAGCGGTCCTACGAGCAGTACGTC.

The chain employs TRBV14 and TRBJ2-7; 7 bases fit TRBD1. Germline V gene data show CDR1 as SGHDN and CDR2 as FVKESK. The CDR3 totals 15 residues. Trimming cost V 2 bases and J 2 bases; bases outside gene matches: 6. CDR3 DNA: TGTGCCAGCAGCCAAAACAGGGGCGCACCCTACGAGCAGTACTTC. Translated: CASSQNRGAPYEQYF.

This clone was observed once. CDR3: CASSLVSPLGYGYTF. In DNA, the CDR3 is TGTGCCAGCAGCTTAGTGTCCCCACTAGGCTATGGCTACACCTTC. The chain links TRBV7-9 to TRBJ1-2, with D unclear. With 1 base removed from V and 4 bases from J, the gap between germline ends came to 13 bases. Germline CDR1 is SEHNR and CDR2 is FQNEAQ (reference sequence). This CDR3 is built from 15 residues.

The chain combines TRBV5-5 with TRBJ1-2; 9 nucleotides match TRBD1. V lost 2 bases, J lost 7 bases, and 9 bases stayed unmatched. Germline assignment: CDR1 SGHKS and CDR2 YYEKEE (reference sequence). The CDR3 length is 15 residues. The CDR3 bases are TGTGCCAGCAGCTTCGGACAGGGGATGCTTTCTGGCTACACCTTC. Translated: CASSFGQGMLSGYTF.

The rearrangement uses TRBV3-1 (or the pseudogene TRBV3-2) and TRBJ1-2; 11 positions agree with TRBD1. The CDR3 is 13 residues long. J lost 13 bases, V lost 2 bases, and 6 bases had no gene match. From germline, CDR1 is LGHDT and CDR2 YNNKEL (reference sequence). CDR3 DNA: TGTGCCAGCAGCCAAAAGGACAGGGGGCCATCCACCTTC. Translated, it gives CASSQKDRGPSTF.